The 24 T cell receptor beta chains listed next were all sequenced from one sample in a study of breast tumors, draining lymph nodes, adjacent tissues. In TCRdb, the multiplex PCR reads were re-called with MiXCR into one record per CDR3 protein. The repertoire has 150,000 to 200,000 distinct CDR3 sequences, about 33% of them found once; the top ten carry about 3.7%. Breast cancer patients provided tissue from their axillary draining lymph nodes. Sequenced input: axillary lymph node tissue. The receptors were sampled from a female donor with breast cancer. Some clones in this sample may be carry-over from other donors' samples.

Of note for this clonotype: A read error is possible here, since a much larger clone lies one base away. This chain joins TRBV7-9 and TRBJ2-4; 9 positions match TRBD1. CDR3 length equals 15 residues. CDR1 and CDR2 (germline): SEHNR, FQNEAQ (reference sequence). This CDR3 reads CASSLNGQGNDIQHF. Here the CDR3 DNA reads TGTGCCAGCAGCCTAAACGGACAGGGGAATGACATTCAGCACTTC.

In its sample, this clonotype was seen many times. The chain uses TRBV12-3 or TRBV12-4 and TRBJ1-1; 7 nucleotides align to TRBD1. After removal of 3 bases from V and 5 bases from J, the junction contained 3 bases not matched to a gene. The CDR3 sequence is 13 residues long. This chain's CDR3 is CASSLRGRTEAFF. The CDR3 bases are TGTGCCAGCAGTTTGAGGGGGCGGACTGAAGCTTTCTTT.

This clonotype was picked up many times. A much larger clone differs from this one at a single base, so this may be a read error. The chain uses TRBV7-9 and TRBJ1-6; 7 nucleotides align to TRBD1. The germline V gene has CDR1 SEHNR and CDR2 FQNEAQ (reference sequence). This CDR3 is 13 amino acids long. CDR3 sequence: CVSSNLQGRTLHF. DNA for the CDR3: TGTGTCAGCAGCAACCTACAGGGGAGGACCCTCCACTTT. Using reference TRBV7-9 and TRBJ1-6 for the parts outside the CDR3, the full variable domain is DTGVSQNPRHKITKRGQNVTFRCDPISEHNRLYWYRQTLGQGPEFLTYFQNEAQLEKSRLLSDRFSAERPKGSFSTLEIQRTEQGDSAMYLCVSSNLQGRTLHFGNGTRLTVT.

This clonotype was detected a few times. The genes are TRBV5-1 and TRBJ1-1; D is uncertain. Germline V gene sequence: CDR1 SGHRS, CDR2 YFSETQ. The CDR3 length is 13 residues. Trimming stripped 4 bases from V and 0 bases from J, with 7 bases between. The CDR3 protein is CASSTAVNTEAFF. CDR3 nucleotides: TGCGCCAGCAGCACAGCAGTGAACACTGAAGCTTTCTTT. Based on the CDR3 plus reference TRBV5-1 and TRBJ1-1, the full variable domain is KAGVTQTPRYLIKTRGQQVTLSCSPISGHRSVSWYQQTPGQGLQFLFEYFSETQRNKGNFPGRFSGRQFSNSRSEMNVSTLELGDSALYLCASSTAVNTEAFFGQGTRLTVV.

At least ten counts were recorded for this clonotype. This may be a read error, as it is one base from a much larger clone. This chain joins TRBV6-1 and TRBJ2-7; D is unresolved. The CDR3 is 12 residues long. Germline V gene lookup returns CDR1 MNHNS and CDR2 SASEGT. Trimming removed 5 bases at V and 3 bases at J, with 8 bases between. The CDR3 sequence: CASSQYGYEQYF. The CDR3 DNA reads TGTGCCAGCAGTCAATATGGCTACGAGCAGTACTTC.

The chain's CDR3 is CAISASVGGNQPQHF. The CDR3 DNA sequence: TGTGCCATCAGTGCATCCGTCGGGGGCAATCAGCCCCAGCATTTT. The V gene is TRBV10-3, the J gene TRBJ1-5; D not certain. Trimming took 4 bases from V and 2 from J, leaving 12 bases between them. Germline lookup yields CDR1 ENHRY and CDR2 SYGVKD. This CDR3 contains 15 residues.

This clonotype was counted at least ten times. The rearrangement joins TRBV6-1 to TRBJ2-7, with D hard to call. The CDR3 is 12 amino acids. Germline V gene lookup returns CDR1 MNHNS and CDR2 SASEGT. Trimming pared 3 bases from V and 5 bases from J, leaving 8 bases between. CDR3 coding DNA: TGTGCCAGCAGTGACGCCGGCCACGAGCAGTACTTC. Its protein product is CASSDAGHEQYF.

This clonotype showed up many times. The chain recombines TRBV10-3 with TRBJ2-7; D perhaps matches TRBD2 (6 bases). Germline CDR1 reads ENHRY; CDR2 reads SYGVKD. The CDR3 runs to 13 residues. V lost 5 bases to trimming and J lost 2 bases, with 10 bases between them. CDR3 sequence (DNA): TGTGCCATCAGTCGGGACTCAGCCTACGAGCAGTACTTC. Protein sequence: CAISRDSAYEQYF.

This clonotype was seen repeatedly, ten times or more. CDR3 sequence: CATGVRESSDEQFF. CDR3 in DNA: TGTGCCACGGGGGTGCGGGAGTCATCGGATGAGCAGTTCTTC. J is TRBJ2-1 and V is TRBV28; 7 bases are shared with TRBD2. This CDR3 is built from 14 residues. Germline V gene sequence: CDR1 MDHEN, CDR2 SYDVKM. Trimming removed 10 bases from V and 8 bases from J; junction bases left unmatched: 14.

Within the sample, this clonotype is medium-sized. In nucleotides, the CDR3 is TGTGCCAGCAGTGAAGGAAACCCCGCACCCCTCCACTTT. Protein: CASSEGNPAPLHF. The rearrangement links TRBV2 to TRBJ1-6; the D is unclear. V lost 1 base, J lost 11 bases, and 9 bases lay in between. From germline, CDR1 is SNHLY and CDR2 FYNNEI. The CDR3 consists of 13 residues.

This clonotype appeared a few times. The J gene is TRBJ1-2, the V gene TRBV5-6; D is unresolved. Germline values: CDR1 SGHDT, CDR2 YYEEEE. The CDR3 is 13 amino acids. With 0 bases removed from V and 6 bases from J, the gap between germline ends came to 9 bases. The CDR3 loop reads CASSLGQAHGYTF. CDR3 DNA sequence: TGTGCCAGCAGCTTGGGGCAGGCCCATGGCTACACCTTC. Based on the CDR3 plus reference TRBV5-6 and TRBJ1-2, the full variable domain is DAGVTQSPTHLIKTRGQQVTLRCSPKSGHDTVSWYQQALGQGPQFIFQYYEEEERQRGNFPDRFSGHQFPNYSSELNVNALLLGDSALYLCASSLGQAHGYTFGSGTRLTVV.

The sample holds many counts of this clonotype. The chain couples TRBV12-3 or TRBV12-4 to TRBJ1-2; D possibly corresponds to TRBD1 (5 bases). Trimming shortened V by 6 bases and J by 0 bases, and 14 bases separated the two germline ends. The CDR3 is 15 amino acids. Here the CDR3 DNA reads TGTGCCAGCAGCAAGGGGACCCAAGCTAACTATGGCTACACCTTC. Translating gives CASSKGTQANYGYTF.

Concerning this clonotype itself: A read error may be the cause here, since a much bigger clone is one base away. V is TRBV6-5 and J is TRBJ2-1; the D gene is possibly TRBD1 (5 bases). The CDR3 runs to 15 residues. Germline V gives CDR1 MNHEY, CDR2 SVGAGI. V was shortened by 2 bases and J by 4 bases, with 12 bases between the two germline ends. The CDR3 DNA sequence: TGTGCCAGCAGTTACGATGGGGCTCCTTACAATGAGCAGTTCTTC. Translation gives CASSYDGAPYNEQFF.

A remark on this clonotype: With a much larger clone just one base away, this may be a read error. The J gene is TRBJ2-1, the V gene TRBV18, with 7 bases that match TRBD2. This CDR3 is 14 amino acids long. Unmatched junction bases numbered 4, after V lost 4 bases and J lost 4 bases. Germline assignment: CDR1 KGHSH and CDR2 LQKENI. CDR3 bases: TGTGCCAGCTCACACGCGGGGGTTTACAATGAGCAGTTCTTC. Translating it yields CASSHAGVYNEQFF.

This chain joins TRBV9 and TRBJ2-2, with 12 bases identical to TRBD1. Germline CDR1 and CDR2: SGDLS and YYNGEE. The CDR3 consists of 18 residues. The trim removed 2 bases at V and 2 bases at J, leaving 7 bases unmatched. The CDR3, as DNA: TGTGCCAGCAGCGTTGGGACAGGGGGCTCTGGAAACACCGGGGAGCTGTTTTTT. Its protein is CASSVGTGGSGNTGELFF.

The chain carries TRBV28 and TRBJ2-3; TRBD2 is a possible D gene (5 bases). The CDR3 spans 16 residues. Germline V CDR1 and CDR2: MDHEN, SYDVKM. Trimming pared 1 base from V and 2 bases from J, leaving 13 bases between. The CDR3 DNA reads TGTGCCAGCAGTTTATACGGGCGAGGGAACACAGATACGCAGTATTTT. As protein: CASSLYGRGNTDTQYF.

This clonotype was seen at least ten times. The chain has TRBV5-1 and TRBJ2-1; 8 nucleotides agree with TRBD1. V lost 4 bases and J lost 5; bases outside the gene matches: 8. Germline V gene lookup returns CDR1 SGHRS and CDR2 YFSETQ. This CDR3 comprises 15 residues. CDR3 sequence: CASSHRDRLDNEQFF. DNA of the CDR3: TGCGCCAGCAGCCACCGGGACAGGCTTGACAATGAGCAGTTCTTC. Complete variable domain (other parts from reference TRBV5-1 and TRBJ2-1): KAGVTQTPRYLIKTRGQQVTLSCSPISGHRSVSWYQQTPGQGLQFLFEYFSETQRNKGNFPGRFSGRQFSNSRSEMNVSTLELGDSALYLCASSHRDRLDNEQFFGPGTRLTVL.

This rearrangement joins TRBV7-2 to TRBJ2-5; 8 bases are a match to TRBD2. From germline, CDR1 is SGHTA and CDR2 FQGNSA. The CDR3 spans 14 residues. J was trimmed by 4 bases and V by 4 bases; bases with no gene match: 5. This CDR3 is CASSYGLAGETQYF. The CDR3 coding sequence is TGTGCCAGCAGCTACGGCCTAGCGGGAGAGACCCAGTACTTC.

At least ten counts were recorded for this clonotype. V gene TRBV5-1 combines with J gene TRBJ2-2, with TRBD1 matching 9 bases. The germline V gene has CDR1 SGHRS and CDR2 YFSETQ. Losses at the gene ends were 5 bases for V and 4 bases for J; bases not matched to a gene: 9. The CDR3 is made up of 16 amino acids. CDR3 sequence: CASRETGGLGTGELFF. CDR3 nucleotides: TGCGCCAGCAGGGAAACAGGGGGCTTGGGCACCGGGGAGCTGTTTTTT.

Details on this clonotype: Since a much larger clone is just one base distant, this may be a read error. This chain joins TRBV9 and TRBJ2-5; TRBD2 is a possible D gene (6 bases). This CDR3 spans 14 amino acids. CDR1 and CDR2 (germline): SGDLS, YYNGEE. The DNA for the CDR3 is TGTGCCAGCAGCTATTGCGGAGGGGCGGAGACCCAGTCCTTC. Encoded protein: CASSYCGGAETQSF.

This clonotype has just a few counts. Sequence at one end of the junction differs from germline and may be a read error. The gene calls are TRBV6-2 or TRBV6-3 and TRBJ2-5; 9 positions match TRBD1. The CDR3 is made up of 19 amino acids. Germline V gene sequence: CDR1 MNHEY, CDR2 SVGEGT. CDR3 region: CASSHSNRGRGFEGETQYF. CDR3 sequence (DNA): TGTGCCAGCAGTCACTCGAACAGGGGGCGCGGATTTGAGGGAGAGACCCAGTACTTC.

Many counts were recorded for this clonotype. This sequence joins TRBV5-1 and TRBJ2-2; D not certain. V shed 0 bases and J shed 1 base, with 7 bases lying between them. CDR1 is SGHRS and CDR2 is YFSETQ in the germline V gene. CDR3 length equals 15 residues. CDR3 in DNA: TGCGCCAGCAGCTTGGCGAATCTGAACACCGGGGAGCTGTTTTTT. It specifies CASSLANLNTGELFF.

This clonotype was detected ten times or more. V gene TRBV4-1 combines with J gene TRBJ2-1; 7 bases match TRBD1. The CDR3 length is 19 residues. After removal of 4 bases from V and 8 bases from J, the junction contained 23 bases not matched to a gene. Germline lookup yields CDR1 MGHRA and CDR2 YSYEKL. CDR3 residues: CASSPGQLIGLNLLDEQFF. The DNA for the CDR3 is TGCGCCAGCAGCCCGGGACAGCTGATTGGCCTCAATTTGTTGGATGAGCAGTTCTTC.

In its sample, this clonotype was seen many times. The chain has TRBV2 and TRBJ1-5; weak D call: TRBD1 (6 bases). This CDR3 has 15 residues. Trimming took 3 bases from V and 6 from J, leaving 15 bases between them. The germline CDR1 and CDR2 sequences are SNHLY and FYNNEI. The CDR3 DNA is TGTGCCAGCAGTGAGGCAGGGGTTCTAGGTCAGCCCCAGCATTTT. Translated, it gives CASSEAGVLGQPQHF.